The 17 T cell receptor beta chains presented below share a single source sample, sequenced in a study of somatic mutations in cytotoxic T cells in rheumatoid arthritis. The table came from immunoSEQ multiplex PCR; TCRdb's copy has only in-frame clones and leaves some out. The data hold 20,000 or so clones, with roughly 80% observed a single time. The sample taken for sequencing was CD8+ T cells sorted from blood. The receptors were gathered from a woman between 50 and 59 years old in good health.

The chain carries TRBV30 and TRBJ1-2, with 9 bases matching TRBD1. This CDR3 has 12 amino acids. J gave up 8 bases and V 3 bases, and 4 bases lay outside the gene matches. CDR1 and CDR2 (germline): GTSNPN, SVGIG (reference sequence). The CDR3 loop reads CAWRQGAVGYTF. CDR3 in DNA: TGTGCCTGGAGACAGGGGGCTGTCGGCTACACCTTC. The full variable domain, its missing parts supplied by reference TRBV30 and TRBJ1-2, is SQTIHQWPATLVQPVGSPLSLECTVEGTSNPNLYWYRQAAGRGLQLLFYSVGIGQISSEVPQNLSASRPQDRQFILSSKKLLLSDSGFYLCAWRQGAVGYTFGSGTRLTVV.

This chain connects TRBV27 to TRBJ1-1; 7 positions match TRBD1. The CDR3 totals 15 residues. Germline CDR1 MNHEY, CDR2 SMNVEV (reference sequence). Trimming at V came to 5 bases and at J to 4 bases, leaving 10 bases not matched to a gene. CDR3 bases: TGTGCCAGCAGTCTCTACAGGGGTCGGGGCACTGAAGCTTTCTTT. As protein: CASSLYRGRGTEAFF.

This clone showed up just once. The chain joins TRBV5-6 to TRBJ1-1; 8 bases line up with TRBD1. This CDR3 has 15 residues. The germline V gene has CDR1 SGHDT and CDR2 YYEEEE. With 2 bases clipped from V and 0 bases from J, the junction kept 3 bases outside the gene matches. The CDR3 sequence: CASSFRGPLNTEAFF. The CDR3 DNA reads TGTGCCAGCAGCTTCAGGGGGCCCCTGAACACTGAAGCTTTCTTT.

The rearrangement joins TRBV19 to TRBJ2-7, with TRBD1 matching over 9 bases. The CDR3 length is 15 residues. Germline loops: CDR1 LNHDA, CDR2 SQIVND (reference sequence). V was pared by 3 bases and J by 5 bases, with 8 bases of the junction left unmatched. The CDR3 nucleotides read TGTGCCAGTAGTATTGGGGGGACAGGGCAGGACGAGCAGTACTTC. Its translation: CASSIGGTGQDEQYF.

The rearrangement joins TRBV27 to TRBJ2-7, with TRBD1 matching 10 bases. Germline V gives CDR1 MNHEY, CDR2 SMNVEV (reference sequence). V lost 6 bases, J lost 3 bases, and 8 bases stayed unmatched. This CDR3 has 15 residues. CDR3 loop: CASSATGTGVYEQYF. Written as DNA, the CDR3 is TGTGCCAGCAGCGCCACCGGGACAGGGGTCTACGAGCAGTACTTC.

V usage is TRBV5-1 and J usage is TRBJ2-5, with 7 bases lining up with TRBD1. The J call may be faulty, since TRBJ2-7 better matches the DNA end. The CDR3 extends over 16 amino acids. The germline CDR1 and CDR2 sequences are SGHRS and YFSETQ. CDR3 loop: CASSLRSGGATYEQYF. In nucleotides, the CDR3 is TGCGCCAGCAGCTTGAGATCAGGGGGAGCCACCTACGAGCAGTACTTC.

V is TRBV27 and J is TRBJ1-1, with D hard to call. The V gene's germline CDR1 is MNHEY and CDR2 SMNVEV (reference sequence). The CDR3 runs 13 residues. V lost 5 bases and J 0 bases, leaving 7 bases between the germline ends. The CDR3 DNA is TGTGCCAGCAGTCTAGGAATGAACACTGAAGCTTTCTTT. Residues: CASSLGMNTEAFF.

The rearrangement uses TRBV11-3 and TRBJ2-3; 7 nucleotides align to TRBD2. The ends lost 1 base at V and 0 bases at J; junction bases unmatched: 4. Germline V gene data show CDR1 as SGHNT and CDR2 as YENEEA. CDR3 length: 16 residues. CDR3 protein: CASSLGGSGSTDTQYF. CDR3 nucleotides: TGTGCCAGCAGCTTAGGTGGTAGCGGGAGCACAGATACGCAGTATTTT.

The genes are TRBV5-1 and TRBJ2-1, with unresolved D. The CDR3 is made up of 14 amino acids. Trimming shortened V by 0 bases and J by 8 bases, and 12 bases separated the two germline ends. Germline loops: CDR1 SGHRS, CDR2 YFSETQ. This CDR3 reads CASSLDRPADEQFF. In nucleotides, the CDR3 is TGCGCCAGCAGCTTGGACAGACCGGCGGATGAGCAGTTCTTC.

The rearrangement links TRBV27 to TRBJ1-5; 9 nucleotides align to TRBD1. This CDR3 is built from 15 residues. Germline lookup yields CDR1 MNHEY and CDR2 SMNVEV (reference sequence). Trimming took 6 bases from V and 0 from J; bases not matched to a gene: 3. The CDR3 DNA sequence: TGTGCCAGCAGCCCGACAGGGGGTAGCAATCAGCCCCAGCATTTT. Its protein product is CASSPTGGSNQPQHF.

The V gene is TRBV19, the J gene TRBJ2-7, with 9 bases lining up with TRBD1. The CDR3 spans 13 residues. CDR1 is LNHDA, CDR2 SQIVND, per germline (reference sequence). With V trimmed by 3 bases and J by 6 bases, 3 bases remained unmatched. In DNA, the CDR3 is TGTGCCAGTAGTATCGGGACAGGGATCGAGCAGTACTTC. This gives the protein CASSIGTGIEQYF.

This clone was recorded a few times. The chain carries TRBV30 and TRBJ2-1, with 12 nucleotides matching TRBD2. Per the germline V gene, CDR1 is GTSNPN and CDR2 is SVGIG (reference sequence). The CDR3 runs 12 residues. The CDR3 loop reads CGLAGVSNEQFF. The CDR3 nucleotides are TGTGGACTAGCGGGAGTCTCCAATGAGCAGTTCTTC.

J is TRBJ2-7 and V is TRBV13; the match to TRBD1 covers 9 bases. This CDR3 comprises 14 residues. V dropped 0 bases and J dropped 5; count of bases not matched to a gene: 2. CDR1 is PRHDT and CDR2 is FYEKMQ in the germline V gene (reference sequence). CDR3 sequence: CASSLGTGGDEQYF. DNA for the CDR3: TGTGCCAGCAGCTTAGGGACAGGGGGTGACGAGCAGTACTTC.

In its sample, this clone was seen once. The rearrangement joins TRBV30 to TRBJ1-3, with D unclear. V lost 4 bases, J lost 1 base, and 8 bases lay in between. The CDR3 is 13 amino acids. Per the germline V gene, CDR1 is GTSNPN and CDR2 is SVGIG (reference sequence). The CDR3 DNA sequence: TGTGCCTGGAACGCGGGGTCTGGAAACACCATATATTTT. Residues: CAWNAGSGNTIYF.

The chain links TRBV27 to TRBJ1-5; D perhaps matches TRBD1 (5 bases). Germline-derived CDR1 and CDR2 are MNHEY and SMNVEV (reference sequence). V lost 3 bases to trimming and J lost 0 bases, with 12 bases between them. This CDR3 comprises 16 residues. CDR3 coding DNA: TGTGCCAGCAGTTTTGGGGGACTCAATAGCAATCAGCCCCAGCATTTT. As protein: CASSFGGLNSNQPQHF.

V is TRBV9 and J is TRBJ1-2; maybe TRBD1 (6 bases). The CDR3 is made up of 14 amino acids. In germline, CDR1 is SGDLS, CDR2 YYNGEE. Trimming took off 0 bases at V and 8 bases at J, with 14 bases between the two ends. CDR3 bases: TGTGCCAGCAGCGTAGCAACAGGGTTTCAAGGCTACACCTTC. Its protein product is CASSVATGFQGYTF.

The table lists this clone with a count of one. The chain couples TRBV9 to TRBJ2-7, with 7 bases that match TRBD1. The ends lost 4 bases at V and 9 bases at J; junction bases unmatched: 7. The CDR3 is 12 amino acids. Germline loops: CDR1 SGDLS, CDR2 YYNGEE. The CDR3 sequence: CASSPTGVMQYF. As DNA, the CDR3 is TGTGCCAGCAGCCCTACAGGGGTTATGCAGTACTTC.